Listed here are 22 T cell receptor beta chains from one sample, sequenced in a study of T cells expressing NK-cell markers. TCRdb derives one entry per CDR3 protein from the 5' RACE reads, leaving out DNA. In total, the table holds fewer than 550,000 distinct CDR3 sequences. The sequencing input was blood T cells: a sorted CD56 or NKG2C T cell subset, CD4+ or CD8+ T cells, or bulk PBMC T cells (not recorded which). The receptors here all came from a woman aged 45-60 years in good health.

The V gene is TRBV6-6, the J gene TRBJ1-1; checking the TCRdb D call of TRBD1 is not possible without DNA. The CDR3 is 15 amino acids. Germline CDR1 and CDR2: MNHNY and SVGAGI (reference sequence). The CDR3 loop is CASRQTRTGGTEAFF.

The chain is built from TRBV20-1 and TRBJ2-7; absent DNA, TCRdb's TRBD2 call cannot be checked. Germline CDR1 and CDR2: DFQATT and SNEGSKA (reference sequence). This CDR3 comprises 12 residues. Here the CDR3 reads CSAIRTSYEQYF.

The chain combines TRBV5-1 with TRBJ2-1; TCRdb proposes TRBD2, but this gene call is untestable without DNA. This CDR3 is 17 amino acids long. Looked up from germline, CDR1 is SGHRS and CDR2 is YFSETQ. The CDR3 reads CASSSGTSGSSYNEQFF.

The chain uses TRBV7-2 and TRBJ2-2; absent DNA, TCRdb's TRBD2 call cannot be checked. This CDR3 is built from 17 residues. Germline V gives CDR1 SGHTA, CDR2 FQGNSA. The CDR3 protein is CASSLSGLAGAPGELFF.

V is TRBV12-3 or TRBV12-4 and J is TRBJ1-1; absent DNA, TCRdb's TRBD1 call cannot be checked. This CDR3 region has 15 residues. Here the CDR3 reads CASSLMAGQGTEAFF.

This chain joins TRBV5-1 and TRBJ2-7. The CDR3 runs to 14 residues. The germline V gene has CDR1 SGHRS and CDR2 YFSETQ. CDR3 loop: CASSLGNKDHEQYF.

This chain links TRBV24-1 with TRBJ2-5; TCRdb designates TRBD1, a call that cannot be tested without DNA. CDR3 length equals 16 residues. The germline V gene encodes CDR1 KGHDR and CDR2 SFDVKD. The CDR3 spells CATSEPRTGLEETQYF.

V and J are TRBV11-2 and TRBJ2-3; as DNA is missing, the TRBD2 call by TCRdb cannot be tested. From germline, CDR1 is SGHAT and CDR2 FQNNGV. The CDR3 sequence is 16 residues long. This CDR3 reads CASSPRDLRWADTQYF.

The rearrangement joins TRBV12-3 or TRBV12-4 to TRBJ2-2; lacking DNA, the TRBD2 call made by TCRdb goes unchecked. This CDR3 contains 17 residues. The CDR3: CASSFSLGRLNTGELFF.

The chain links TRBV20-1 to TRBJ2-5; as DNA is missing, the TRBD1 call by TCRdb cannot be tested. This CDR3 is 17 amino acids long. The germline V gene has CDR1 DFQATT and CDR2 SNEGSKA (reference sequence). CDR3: CSARDLAEPYRKETQYF.

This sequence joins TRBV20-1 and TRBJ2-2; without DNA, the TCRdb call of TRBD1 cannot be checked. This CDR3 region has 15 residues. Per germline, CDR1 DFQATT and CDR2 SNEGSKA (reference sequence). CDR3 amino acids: CSAPQRGMGTGELFF.

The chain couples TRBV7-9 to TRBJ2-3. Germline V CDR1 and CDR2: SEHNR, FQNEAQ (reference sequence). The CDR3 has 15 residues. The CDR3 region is CASRSSGSWTDTQYF. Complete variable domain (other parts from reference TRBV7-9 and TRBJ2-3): DTGVSQNPRHKITKRGQNVTFRCDPISEHNRLYWYRQTLGQGPEFLTYFQNEAQLEKSRLLSDRFSAERPKGSFSTLEIQRTEQGDSAMYLCASRSSGSWTDTQYFGPGTRLTVL.

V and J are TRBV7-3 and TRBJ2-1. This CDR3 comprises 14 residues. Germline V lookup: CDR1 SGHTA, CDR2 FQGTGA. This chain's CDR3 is CASSLTGNYNEQFF. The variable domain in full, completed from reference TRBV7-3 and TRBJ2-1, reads GAGVSQTPSNKVTEKGKYVELRCDPISGHTALYWYRQSLGQGPEFLIYFQGTGAADDSGLPNDRFFAVRPEGSVSTLKIQRTERGDSAVYLCASSLTGNYNEQFFGPGTRLTVL.

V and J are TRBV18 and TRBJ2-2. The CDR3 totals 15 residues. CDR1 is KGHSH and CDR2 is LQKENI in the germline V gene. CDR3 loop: CASSPLSRGTGELFF.

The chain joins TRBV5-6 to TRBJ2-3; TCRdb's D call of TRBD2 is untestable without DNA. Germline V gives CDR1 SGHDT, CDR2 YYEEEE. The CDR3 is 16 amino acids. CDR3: CASSSGLGGSTDTQYF.

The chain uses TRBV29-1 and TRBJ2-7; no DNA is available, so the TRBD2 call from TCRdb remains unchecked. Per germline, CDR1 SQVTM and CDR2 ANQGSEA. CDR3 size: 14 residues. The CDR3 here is CSVEGTSGTGEQYF.

The CDR3 is CASSFQGIMNTEAFF. The V and J genes are TRBV5-6 and TRBJ1-1. Germline values: CDR1 SGHDT, CDR2 YYEEEE. CDR3 length equals 15 residues.

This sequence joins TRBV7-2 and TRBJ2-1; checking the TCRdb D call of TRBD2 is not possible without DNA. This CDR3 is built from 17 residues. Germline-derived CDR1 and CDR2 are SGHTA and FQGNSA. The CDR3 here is CASSLAWGEAGNNEQFF. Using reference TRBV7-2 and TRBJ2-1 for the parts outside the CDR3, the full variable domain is GAGVSQSPSNKVTEKGKDVELRCDPISGHTALYWYRQSLGQGLEFLIYFQGNSAPDKSGLPSDRFSAERTGGSVSTLTIQRTQQEDSAVYLCASSLAWGEAGNNEQFFGPGTRLTVL.

The CDR3 protein is CASSSTSESNYGYTF. The chain is built from TRBV6-2 or TRBV6-3 and TRBJ1-2. Per the germline V gene, CDR1 is MNHEY and CDR2 is SVGEGT. The CDR3 covers 15 residues.

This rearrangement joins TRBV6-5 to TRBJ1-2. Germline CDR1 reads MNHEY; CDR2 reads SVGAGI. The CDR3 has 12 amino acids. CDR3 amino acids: CASSISGRGYTF.

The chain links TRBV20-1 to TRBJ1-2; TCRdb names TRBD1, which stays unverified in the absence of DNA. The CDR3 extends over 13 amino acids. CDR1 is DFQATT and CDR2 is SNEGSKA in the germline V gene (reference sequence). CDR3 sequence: CSASDRGWYGYTF.

CDR3 protein: CASSLRQGSYTDTQYF. The V call is TRBV5-1, the J call TRBJ2-3; absent DNA, TCRdb's TRBD1 call cannot be checked. The germline gives CDR1 SGHRS, CDR2 YFSETQ. The CDR3 has 16 residues.